This T cell receptor (beta chain) was profiled in a study of Ad26.COV2.S vaccination and SARS-CoV-2 variants. Study summary: Participant was drawn from the COV1001 Ad26.COV2.S trial arm.

Treatment here: some 20 received Ad26.COV2.S at low or high dose, single or two shots; about 5 received placebo; per-sample allocation not given. It was on day 63 after the first vaccine or placebo injection that samples were taken. Produced via immunoSEQ multiplex PCR; TCRdb's table is partial and in-frame only. The sample lists 300,000 to 400,000 clones, about nine tenths occurring once. This CDR3 comprises 14 residues. The V gene's germline CDR1 is MNHEY and CDR2 SVGAGI. Between the trimmed V and J ends, which lost 7 bases and 3 bases, there was a span of 13 bases. Sequencing was performed on peripheral blood, taken in a trial of Ad26.COV2.S vaccine versus placebo. This sequence originates from a person aged 18-60 years who received the Ad26.COV2.S COVID-19 vaccine or a placebo. The chain couples TRBV6-5 to TRBJ1-5; D is undetermined. The CDR3 loop reads CASNSGRVNQPQHF. CDR3 sequence (DNA): TGTGCCAGCAACAGCGGGCGGGTCAATCAGCCCCAGCATTTT.